These 20 T cell receptor beta chains originate from one sample sequenced in a study of CD8+CD57+ T cells in acquired aplastic anemia. Using genomic DNA as the template, TCR beta VDJ and CDR3 profiling was carried out. TCRdb called the reads again in MiXCR, with one record for every CDR3 protein. The sample holds about 190,000 distinct CDR3 sequences; about 53% are singletons and the top ten take about 17%. Sequences were obtained from sorted CD4+, CD8+, or CD8+CD57+ T cells (not recorded which) from PBMCs. These receptors were obtained from a human donor in good health, serving as a control.

This clonotype was seen a single time. CDR3 in amino acids: CASSGDTGGYTF. The DNA for the CDR3 is TGTGCCAGCAGCGGCGACACGGGAGGCTACACCTTC. The chain combines TRBV7-2 with TRBJ1-2; D unclear. The V gene's germline CDR1 is SGHTA and CDR2 FQGNSA. V dropped 5 bases and J dropped 8 bases, with 12 bases sitting between them. This CDR3 contains 12 residues.

The rearrangement joins TRBV2 to TRBJ2-7; 7 bases are a match to TRBD1. Germline V lookup: CDR1 SNHLY, CDR2 FYNNEI. The CDR3 is 15 residues long. J lost 5 bases, V lost 2 bases, and 9 bases had no gene match. For the CDR3, the DNA is TGTGCCAGCAGTGAAAACGGTGTAGGGGGCGACGAGCAGTACTTC. It yields the protein CASSENGVGGDEQYF. Looking up the rest from reference TRBV2 and TRBJ2-7 gives the full variable domain: EPEVTQTPSHQVTQMGQEVILRCVPISNHLYFYWYRQILGQKVEFLVSFYNNEISEKSEIFDDQFSVERPDGSNFTLKIRSTKLEDSAMYFCASSENGVGGDEQYFGPGTRLTVT.

The sample holds many counts of this clonotype. The V gene is TRBV27, the J gene TRBJ1-6, with a weak D call TRBD1 (5 bases). The CDR3 loop spans 15 amino acids. The germline gives CDR1 MNHEY, CDR2 SMNVEV (reference sequence). Trimming removed 5 bases at V and 9 bases at J, with 17 bases between. This CDR3 reads CASSLRDRLSSPLHF. CDR3 coding DNA: TGTGCCAGCAGTCTCCGCGACAGATTGAGTTCACCCCTCCACTTT.

This clonotype was counted many times. This chain connects TRBV9 to TRBJ2-5, with D perhaps TRBD2 (6 bases). CDR1 and CDR2 from the germline V gene are SGDLS and YYNGEE. This CDR3 spans 14 amino acids. The V end was cut by 3 bases, the J end by 3 bases, with 12 bases between. CDR3 loop: CASSAYGGKETQYF. The CDR3 coding sequence is TGTGCCAGCAGCGCTTACGGGGGTAAAGAGACCCAGTACTTC.

The table lists this clonotype with many counts. The chain uses TRBV5-8 and TRBJ2-3, with D possibly being TRBD1 or TRBD2 (5 bases each). The length of the CDR3 is 13 residues. Trimming stripped 6 bases from V and 1 base from J, with 9 bases between. Germline V gene data show CDR1 as SGHTS and CDR2 as YDEGEE. The CDR3 nucleotides read TGTGCCAGCACCCTGGGGGGCACAGATACGCAGTATTTT. Residues: CASTLGGTDTQYF. Full variable domain (rest looked up from reference TRBV5-8 and TRBJ2-3): EAGVTQSPTHLIKTRGQQATLRCSPISGHTSVYWYQQALGLGLQFLLWYDEGEERNRGNFPPRFSGRQFPNYSSELNVNALELEDSALYLCASTLGGTDTQYFGPGTRLTVL.

This clonotype was detected once. An end of the junction differs from the germline gene, which may be a read error. The chain has TRBV12-3 or TRBV12-4 and TRBJ2-3; 8 nucleotides align to TRBD2. This CDR3 has 18 amino acids. The CDR3 spells CASSLLGRGGFGTDTRYF. The CDR3 DNA reads as TGTGCCAGCAGTTTACTTGGTCGGGGGGGTTTTGGTACAGATACGCGGTATTTT.

This clonotype occurred many times. V gene TRBV20-1 combines with J gene TRBJ2-3, with D uncertain. The germline CDR1 and CDR2 sequences are DFQATT and SNEGSKA (reference sequence). The V end lost 5 bases, the J end lost 2 bases, and 14 bases lay between the germline ends. CDR3 length: 14 residues. The CDR3 bases are TGCAGTGCTCCAGGACGTCAGTACACAGATACGCAGTATTTT. Translating gives CSAPGRQYTDTQYF.

This clonotype was seen a single time. The chain uses TRBV19 and TRBJ1-2; D remains ambiguous. The CDR3 spans 12 residues. The V end lost 5 bases, the J end lost 3 bases, and 7 bases lay between the germline ends. Germline CDR1 LNHDA, CDR2 SQIVND (reference sequence). CDR3 in DNA: TGTGCCAGTAGTTCGGGCCACTATGGCTACACCTTC. Its translation is CASSSGHYGYTF.

The V and J genes are TRBV2 and TRBJ2-7, with 9 bases lining up with TRBD2. After removal of 2 bases from V and 9 bases from J, the junction contained 8 bases not matched to a gene. Per the germline V gene, CDR1 is SNHLY and CDR2 is FYNNEI. This CDR3 is built from 14 residues. The CDR3 region has the DNA TGTGCCAGCAGTGAAATCTCTAGCGGGACCCGGCAGTACTTC. Translation gives CASSEISSGTRQYF. The full variable domain, its missing parts supplied by reference TRBV2 and TRBJ2-7, is EPEVTQTPSHQVTQMGQEVILRCVPISNHLYFYWYRQILGQKVEFLVSFYNNEISEKSEIFDDQFSVERPDGSNFTLKIRSTKLEDSAMYFCASSEISSGTRQYFGPGTRLTVT.

This clonotype was detected many times. The rearrangement uses TRBV7-2 and TRBJ1-1, with D hard to call. Looked up from germline, CDR1 is SGHTA and CDR2 is FQGNSA. V lost 1 base and J lost 0, with 12 bases in between. This CDR3 region has 16 residues. This CDR3 is CASSLVAAQMNTEAFF. Here the CDR3 DNA reads TGTGCCAGCAGCTTAGTTGCGGCACAGATGAACACTGAAGCTTTCTTT.

This clonotype is a singleton in its sample. The V and J genes are TRBV29-1 and TRBJ1-2, with a possible D match to TRBD1 (5 bases). The CDR3 is 14 residues long. Per the germline V gene, CDR1 is SQVTM and CDR2 is ANQGSEA. The V end lost 0 bases, the J end lost 3 bases, and 11 bases lay between the germline ends. The CDR3 region is CSVEEETRDYGYTF. CDR3 DNA: TGCAGCGTTGAAGAGGAGACCAGGGACTATGGCTACACCTTC.

This clonotype appeared many times. V gene TRBV27 combines with J gene TRBJ1-2, with 9 bases that match TRBD1. Germline CDR1 and CDR2: MNHEY and SMNVEV (reference sequence). The CDR3 totals 17 residues. V dropped 3 bases and J dropped 8; count of bases not matched to a gene: 16. The CDR3 is CASSLTPGQGLLWGYTF. The CDR3 bases are TGTGCCAGCAGTTTGACACCGGGACAGGGACTTTTGTGGGGCTACACCTTC.

The sample holds many counts of this clonotype. The V gene is TRBV20-1, the J gene TRBJ2-3; 9 bases align to TRBD2. This CDR3 spans 15 amino acids. Germline V lookup: CDR1 DFQATT, CDR2 SNEGSKA (reference sequence). J gave up 4 bases and V 6 bases, and 11 bases lay outside the gene matches. CDR3 protein: CSAPAGGGAADTQYF. The CDR3 coding sequence is TGCAGTGCCCCCGCCGGCGGGGGGGCCGCAGATACGCAGTATTTT.

This clonotype was seen ten or more times. The V call is TRBV20-1, the J call TRBJ2-3; the D call may be TRBD1 or TRBD2 (6 bases each). This CDR3 contains 13 residues. Germline values: CDR1 DFQATT, CDR2 SNEGSKA (reference sequence). V gave up 7 bases and J gave up 5 bases, with 16 bases separating them. The CDR3 region has the DNA TGCAGTGTCGAGGGGGGCCGTGTAGATACGCAGTATTTT. Protein product: CSVEGGRVDTQYF.

This clonotype was picked up a small number of times. This sequence joins TRBV7-9 and TRBJ2-6; TRBD2 matches 7 bases. V was pared by 5 bases and J by 4 bases, with 8 bases of the junction left unmatched. The CDR3 consists of 16 residues. Germline-derived CDR1 and CDR2 are SEHNR and FQNEAQ (reference sequence). For the CDR3, the DNA is TGTGCCAGCAGCCAGCGGGGCGGATCCGGGGCCAACGTCCTGACTTTC. It is translated as CASSQRGGSGANVLTF.

This clonotype was observed at least ten times. The chain has TRBV6-5 and TRBJ1-3; D unresolved. CDR3 size: 15 residues. V lost 6 bases and J 7 bases, leaving 19 bases between the germline ends. Germline V gives CDR1 MNHEY, CDR2 SVGAGI. The CDR3 DNA follows: TGTGCCAGCAGACCCCCCCTGGCCGGGGTGAACACCATATATTTT. It translates to CASRPPLAGVNTIYF.

The rearrangement uses TRBV7-9 and TRBJ2-7; unclear D gene. The CDR3 contains 14 residues. The V and J ends lost 6 bases and 0 bases respectively, with 12 bases between them. CDR1 SEHNR and CDR2 FQNEAQ come from the germline V gene (reference sequence). CDR3 DNA sequence: TGTGCCAGCAGTGTTAGTCCGCTCTCCTACGAGCAGTACTTC. Protein sequence: CASSVSPLSYEQYF.

This sequence joins TRBV24-1 and TRBJ2-1, with a tentative D call TRBD2 (6 bases). The CDR3 is 13 amino acids. Trimming left V 3 bases short and J 9 bases short, with 11 bases between. Germline V CDR1 and CDR2: KGHDR, SFDVKD. The CDR3 nucleotides are TGTGCCACCAGTGATCTGACTAGTGCTGAGCAGTTCTTC. Encoded protein: CATSDLTSAEQFF.

V is TRBV24-1 and J is TRBJ2-2, with D unclear. With 2 bases removed from V and 5 bases from J, the gap between germline ends came to 8 bases. Germline V gene lookup returns CDR1 KGHDR and CDR2 SFDVKD. The CDR3 has 14 amino acids. The CDR3 is CATSDSPRTGELFF. The CDR3 DNA follows: TGTGCCACCAGTGATTCCCCCCGAACCGGGGAGCTGTTTTTT.

Concerning this clonotype: A read error may explain this, as a much larger clone is one base away. This chain links TRBV6-5 with TRBJ1-1, with TRBD1 matching over 10 bases. The germline gives CDR1 MNHEY, CDR2 SVGAGI. This CDR3 region has 14 residues. In DNA form, the CDR3 reads TGTGCCGGCAGTCGGACAGGGGGAAACACTGAAGCTTTCTTT. Protein product: CAGSRTGGNTEAFF.